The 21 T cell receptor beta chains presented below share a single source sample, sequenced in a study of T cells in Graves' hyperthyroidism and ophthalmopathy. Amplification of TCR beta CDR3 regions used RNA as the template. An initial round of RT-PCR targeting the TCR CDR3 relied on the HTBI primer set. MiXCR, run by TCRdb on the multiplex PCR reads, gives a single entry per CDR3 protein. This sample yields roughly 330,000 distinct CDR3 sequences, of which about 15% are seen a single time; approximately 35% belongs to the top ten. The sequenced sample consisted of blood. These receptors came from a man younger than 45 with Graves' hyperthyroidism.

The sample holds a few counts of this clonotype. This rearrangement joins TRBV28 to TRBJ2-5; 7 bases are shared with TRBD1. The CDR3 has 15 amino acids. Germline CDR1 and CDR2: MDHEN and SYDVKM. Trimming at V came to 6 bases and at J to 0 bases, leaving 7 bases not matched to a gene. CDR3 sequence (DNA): TGTGCCAGCAGCAACACAGGGGAGAACCAAGAGACCCAGTACTTC. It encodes CASSNTGENQETQYF. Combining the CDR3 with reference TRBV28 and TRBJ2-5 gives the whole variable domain DVKVTQSSRYLVKRTGEKVFLECVQDMDHENMFWYRQDPGLGLRLIYFSYDVKMKEKGDIPEGYSVSREKKERFSLILESASTNQTSMYLCASSNTGENQETQYFGPGTRLLVL.

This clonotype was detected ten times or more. The CDR3 DNA is TGTGCCAGCAGCCCTTGGGGACTAGCGGGAGTTGAGCAGTTCTTC. It specifies CASSPWGLAGVEQFF. The chain uses TRBV3-1 and TRBJ2-1; the match to TRBD2 covers 14 bases. Germline V gene data show CDR1 as LGHDT and CDR2 as YNNKEL (reference sequence). The CDR3 spans 15 residues. Trimming took 4 bases from V and 9 from J; bases not matched to a gene: 5.

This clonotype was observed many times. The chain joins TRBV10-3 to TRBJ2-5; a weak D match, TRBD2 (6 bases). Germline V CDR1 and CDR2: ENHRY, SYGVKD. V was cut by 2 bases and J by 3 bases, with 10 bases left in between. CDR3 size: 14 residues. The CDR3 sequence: CAISEGTGEETQYF. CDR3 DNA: TGTGCCATCAGTGAGGGTACGGGAGAAGAGACCCAGTACTTC.

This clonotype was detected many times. In nucleotides, the CDR3 is TGTGCCAGCAGCTTACGAAACAGGGACCCCACTGAAGCTTTCTTT. It yields the protein CASSLRNRDPTEAFF. The V call is TRBV7-2, the J call TRBJ1-1; TRBD1 might be the D (6 bases). The V gene lost 2 bases and the J gene lost 4 bases, with 14 bases spanning the gap. This CDR3 spans 15 amino acids. Germline CDR1 SGHTA, CDR2 FQGNSA.

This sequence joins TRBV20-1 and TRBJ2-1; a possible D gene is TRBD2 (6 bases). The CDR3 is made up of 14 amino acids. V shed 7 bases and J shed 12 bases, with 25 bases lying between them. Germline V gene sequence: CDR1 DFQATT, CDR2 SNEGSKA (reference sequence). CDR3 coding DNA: TGCAGTGGAGTCCCGGGACTCCCGCGAGTTGGGCAGTTCTTC. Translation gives CSGVPGLPRVGQFF.

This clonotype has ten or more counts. The CDR3 sequence: CASTRLAVDPHEQYF. The CDR3 nucleotides are TGTGCCAGCACAAGACTAGCGGTAGACCCCCACGAGCAGTACTTC. The J gene is TRBJ2-7, the V gene TRBV2; 9 bases line up with TRBD2. Germline V gene data show CDR1 as SNHLY and CDR2 as FYNNEI. Trimming at V came to 7 bases and at J to 5 bases, leaving 12 bases not matched to a gene. This CDR3 comprises 15 residues. The variable domain in full, with the rest retrieved from reference TRBV2 and TRBJ2-7, is EPEVTQTPSHQVTQMGQEVILRCVPISNHLYFYWYRQILGQKVEFLVSFYNNEISEKSEIFDDQFSVERPDGSNFTLKIRSTKLEDSAMYFCASTRLAVDPHEQYFGPGTRLTVT.

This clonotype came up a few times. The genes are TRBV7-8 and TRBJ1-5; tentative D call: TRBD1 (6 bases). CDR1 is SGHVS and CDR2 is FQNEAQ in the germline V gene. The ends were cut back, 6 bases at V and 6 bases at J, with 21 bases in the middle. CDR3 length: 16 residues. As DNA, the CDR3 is TGTGCCAGCAGTCCAGGGGCGGGGGCTGGGAGTCAGCCCCAGCATTTT. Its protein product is CASSPGAGAGSQPQHF.

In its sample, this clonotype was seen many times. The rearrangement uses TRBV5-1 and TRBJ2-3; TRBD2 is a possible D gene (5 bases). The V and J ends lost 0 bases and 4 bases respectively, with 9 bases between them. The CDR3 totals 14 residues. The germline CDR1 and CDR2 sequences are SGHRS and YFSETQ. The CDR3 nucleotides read TGCGCCAGCAGCTTGGGGGGAGTTTCAGATACGCAGTATTTT. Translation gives CASSLGGVSDTQYF.

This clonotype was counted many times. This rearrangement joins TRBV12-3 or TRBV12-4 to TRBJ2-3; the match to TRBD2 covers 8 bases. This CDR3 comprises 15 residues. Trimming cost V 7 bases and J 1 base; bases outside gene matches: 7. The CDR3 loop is CASNWSGRGTDTQYF. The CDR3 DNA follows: TGTGCCAGCAATTGGTCCGGGAGGGGCACAGATACGCAGTATTTT.

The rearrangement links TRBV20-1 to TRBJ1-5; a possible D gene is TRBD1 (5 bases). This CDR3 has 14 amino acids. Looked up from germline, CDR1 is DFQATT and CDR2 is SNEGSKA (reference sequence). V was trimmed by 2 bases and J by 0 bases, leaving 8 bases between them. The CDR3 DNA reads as TGCAGTGCTAGAATGGACATTAGCAATCAGCCCCAGCATTTT. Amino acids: CSARMDISNQPQHF.

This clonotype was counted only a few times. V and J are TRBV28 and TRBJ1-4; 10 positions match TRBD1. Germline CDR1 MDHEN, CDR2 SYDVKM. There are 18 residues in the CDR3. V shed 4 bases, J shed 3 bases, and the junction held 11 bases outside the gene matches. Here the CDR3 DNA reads TGTGCCAGCAGTTCACCCGGGACAGGGGTAGGCCCTAATGAAAAACTGTTTTTT. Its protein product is CASSSPGTGVGPNEKLFF. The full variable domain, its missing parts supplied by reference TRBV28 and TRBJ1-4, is DVKVTQSSRYLVKRTGEKVFLECVQDMDHENMFWYRQDPGLGLRLIYFSYDVKMKEKGDIPEGYSVSREKKERFSLILESASTNQTSMYLCASSSPGTGVGPNEKLFFGSGTQLSVL.

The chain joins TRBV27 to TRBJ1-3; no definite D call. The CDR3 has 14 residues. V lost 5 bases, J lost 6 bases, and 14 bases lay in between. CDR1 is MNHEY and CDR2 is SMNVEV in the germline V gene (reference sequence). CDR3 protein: CASSPASAANTIYF. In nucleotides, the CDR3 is TGTGCCAGCAGTCCCGCGTCGGCAGCAAACACCATATATTTT.

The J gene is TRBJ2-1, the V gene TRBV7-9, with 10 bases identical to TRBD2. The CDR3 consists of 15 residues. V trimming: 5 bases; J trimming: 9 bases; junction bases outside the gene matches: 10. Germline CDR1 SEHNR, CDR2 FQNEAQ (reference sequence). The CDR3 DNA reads TGTGCCAGCAGCCGTACAGCGGGAGGGCCGGGTGAGCAGTTCTTC. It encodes CASSRTAGGPGEQFF.

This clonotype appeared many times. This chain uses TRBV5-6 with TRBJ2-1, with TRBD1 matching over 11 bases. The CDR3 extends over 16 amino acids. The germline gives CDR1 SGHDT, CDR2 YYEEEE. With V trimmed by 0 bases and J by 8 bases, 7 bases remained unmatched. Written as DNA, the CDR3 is TGTGCCAGCAGCTTGGAATTCGGACAGGGGGCGGATGAGCAGTTCTTC. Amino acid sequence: CASSLEFGQGADEQFF.

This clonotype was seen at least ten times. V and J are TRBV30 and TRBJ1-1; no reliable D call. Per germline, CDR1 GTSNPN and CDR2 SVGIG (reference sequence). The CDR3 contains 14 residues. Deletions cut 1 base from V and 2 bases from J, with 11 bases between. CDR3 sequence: CAWSDGISNTEAFF. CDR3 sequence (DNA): TGTGCCTGGAGTGATGGAATAAGTAACACTGAAGCTTTCTTT. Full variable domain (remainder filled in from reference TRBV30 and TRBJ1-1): SQTIHQWPATLVQPVGSPLSLECTVEGTSNPNLYWYRQAAGRGLQLLFYSVGIGQISSEVPQNLSASRPQDRQFILSSKKLLLSDSGFYLCAWSDGISNTEAFFGQGTRLTVV.

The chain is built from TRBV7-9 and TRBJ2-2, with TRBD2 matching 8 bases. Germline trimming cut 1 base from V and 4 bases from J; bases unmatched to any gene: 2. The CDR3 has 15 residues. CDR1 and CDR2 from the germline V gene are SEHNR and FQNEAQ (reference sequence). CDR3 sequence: CASSLGRGATGELFF. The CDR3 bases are TGTGCCAGCAGCTTAGGGCGGGGGGCCACCGGGGAGCTGTTTTTT. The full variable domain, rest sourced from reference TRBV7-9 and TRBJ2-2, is DTGVSQNPRHKITKRGQNVTFRCDPISEHNRLYWYRQTLGQGPEFLTYFQNEAQLEKSRLLSDRFSAERPKGSFSTLEIQRTEQGDSAMYLCASSLGRGATGELFFGEGSRLTVL.

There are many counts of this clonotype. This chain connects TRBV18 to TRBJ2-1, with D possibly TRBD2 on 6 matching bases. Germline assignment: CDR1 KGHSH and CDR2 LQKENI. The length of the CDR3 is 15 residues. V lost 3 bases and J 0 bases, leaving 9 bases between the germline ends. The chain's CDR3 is CASSPGTLSYNEQFF. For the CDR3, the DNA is TGTGCCAGCTCACCCGGGACTCTCTCCTACAATGAGCAGTTCTTC.

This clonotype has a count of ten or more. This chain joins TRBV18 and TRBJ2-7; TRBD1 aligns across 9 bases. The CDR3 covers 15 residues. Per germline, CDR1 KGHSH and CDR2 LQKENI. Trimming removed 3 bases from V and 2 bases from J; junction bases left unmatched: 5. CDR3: CASSPPTGGPYEQYF. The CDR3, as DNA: TGTGCCAGCTCACCTCCGACAGGGGGGCCCTACGAGCAGTACTTC.

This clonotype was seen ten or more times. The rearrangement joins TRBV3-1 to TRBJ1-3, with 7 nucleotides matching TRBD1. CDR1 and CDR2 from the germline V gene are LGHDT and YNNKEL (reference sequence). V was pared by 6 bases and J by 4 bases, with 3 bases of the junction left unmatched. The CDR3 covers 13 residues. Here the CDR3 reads CASSRQGGNTIYF. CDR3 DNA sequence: TGTGCCAGCAGTCGACAGGGAGGAAACACCATATATTTT.

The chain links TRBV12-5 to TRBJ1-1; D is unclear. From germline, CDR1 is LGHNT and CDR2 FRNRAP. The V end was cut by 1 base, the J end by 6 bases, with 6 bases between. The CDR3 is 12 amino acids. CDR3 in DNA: TGTGCTAGTGGTTTGGAGGACTCTGAAGCTTTCTTT. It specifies CASGLEDSEAFF.

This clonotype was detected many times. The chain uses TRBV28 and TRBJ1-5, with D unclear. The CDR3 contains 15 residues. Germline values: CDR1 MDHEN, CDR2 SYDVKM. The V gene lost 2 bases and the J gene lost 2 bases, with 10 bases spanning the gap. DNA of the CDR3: TGTGCCAGCAGTTTAGCGGGTCCGGGCAATCAGCCCCAGCATTTT. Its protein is CASSLAGPGNQPQHF. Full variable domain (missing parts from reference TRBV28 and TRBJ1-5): DVKVTQSSRYLVKRTGEKVFLECVQDMDHENMFWYRQDPGLGLRLIYFSYDVKMKEKGDIPEGYSVSREKKERFSLILESASTNQTSMYLCASSLAGPGNQPQHFGDGTRLSIL.